A selection of T cell receptor beta chains follows, all from one sample in a study of T cell responses to AZD1222 COVID-19 vaccine. The table came from immunoSEQ multiplex PCR; TCRdb's copy has only in-frame clones and leaves some out. The data hold about 180,000 clones, with approximately 91% observed a single time. Here the sequenced sample was peripheral blood, taken 28 days after the second AZD1222 dose. All receptors derive from an adult who received the AZD1222 COVID-19 vaccine. Both conserved end residues are part of each CDR3. The order of the fields is clone size, V gene, D gene, J gene, CDR3 DNA, CDR3 protein. D genes are given only for firm matches. Clone size is not always given. Where it is, it says once, few, many or a class for expanded clones.

clone_size: .
v_call: TRBV14
d_call: .
j_call: TRBJ2-7
cdr3_nt: TGTGCCAGCAGCCAGATGGGGGGCTTCGCACGGGGCGAGCAGTACTTC
cdr3_aa: CASSQMGGFARGEQYF

clone_size: .
v_call: TRBV7-3
d_call: .
j_call: TRBJ2-3
cdr3_nt: TGTGCCAGCAGCCCCCTAGGGGAGACAGATACGCAGTATTTT
cdr3_aa: CASSPLGETDTQYF

clone_size: .
v_call: TRBV6-5
d_call: .
j_call: TRBJ1-5
cdr3_nt: TGTGCCAGCAGCAGGGCAGGGGTCTACCAGCCCCAGCATTTT
cdr3_aa: CASSRAGVYQPQHF

clone_size: .
v_call: TRBV10-3
d_call: TRBD1
j_call: TRBJ1-6
cdr3_nt: TGTGCCATCAGTGCCTACAGGGGAACTAATTCACCCCTCCACTTT
cdr3_aa: CAISAYRGTNSPLHF

clone_size: few
v_call: TRBV5-6
d_call: .
j_call: TRBJ1-2
cdr3_nt: TGTGCCAGCAGCTTGGCTCTCGCCGAGGGCTATGGCTACACCTTC
cdr3_aa: CASSLALAEGYGYTF

clone_size: .
v_call: TRBV18
d_call: TRBD1
j_call: TRBJ1-1
cdr3_nt: TGTGCCAGCTCACCGGGGGGACAGAAAGAAACTGAAGCTTTCTTT
cdr3_aa: CASSPGGQKETEAFF

clone_size: once
v_call: TRBV19
d_call: .
j_call: TRBJ1-1
cdr3_nt: TGTGCCAGTAGTATAAACCGACAGGTTGAAGCTTTCTTT
cdr3_aa: CASSINRQVEAFF

clone_size: .
v_call: TRBV12-3/TRBV12-4
d_call: .
j_call: TRBJ1-1
cdr3_nt: TGTGCCAGCAGACCACAGGGTGAAGCTTTCTTT
cdr3_aa: CASRPQGEAFF

clone_size: .
v_call: TRBV19
d_call: .
j_call: TRBJ1-2
cdr3_nt: TGTGCCAGCCAGTTCGGGGGCGCTAACTATGGCTACACCTTC
cdr3_aa: CASQFGGANYGYTF

clone_size: .
v_call: TRBV4-2
d_call: TRBD2
j_call: TRBJ2-1
cdr3_nt: TGTGCCAGCAGCGTCCCCGGGACTAGCAATGAGCAGTTCTTC
cdr3_aa: CASSVPGTSNEQFF

clone_size: .
v_call: TRBV29-1
d_call: .
j_call: TRBJ2-1
cdr3_nt: TGCAGCGTTGCACCGACAGAGGAGCAGTTCTTC
cdr3_aa: CSVAPTEEQFF

clone_size: .
v_call: TRBV28
d_call: TRBD1
j_call: TRBJ1-1
cdr3_nt: TGTGCCAACCTGGGACAGGGCCCCCGGGGCGCTGAAGCTTTCTTT
cdr3_aa: CANLGQGPRGAEAFF

clone_size: once
v_call: TRBV6-5
d_call: TRBD1
j_call: TRBJ1-1
cdr3_nt: TGTGCCAGCAGTCTTGACAGGGGTTTGACTGAAGCTTTCTTT
cdr3_aa: CASSLDRGLTEAFF

clone_size: .
v_call: TRBV7-7
d_call: .
j_call: TRBJ2-2
cdr3_nt: TGTGCCAGCAGCTTAGGACAGACCGGGGAGCTGTTTTTT
cdr3_aa: CASSLGQTGELFF

clone_size: once
v_call: TRBV5-4
d_call: TRBD1
j_call: TRBJ2-7
cdr3_nt: TGTGCCAGCAGCCCCTCCGGGACAGGGGGCCTCTCCTACGAGCAGTACTTC
cdr3_aa: CASSPSGTGGLSYEQYF

clone_size: .
v_call: TRBV7-6
d_call: TRBD2
j_call: TRBJ2-1
cdr3_nt: TGTGCCAGCAGCAGATCCGGGACTAGCGCCGTAAATGAGCAGTTCTTC
cdr3_aa: CASSRSGTSAVNEQFF

clone_size: .
v_call: TRBV18
d_call: .
j_call: TRBJ1-2
cdr3_nt: TGTGCCAGCTCACCGGGCGTGGGGGGCTACACCTTC
cdr3_aa: CASSPGVGGYTF

clone_size: .
v_call: TRBV4-3
d_call: TRBD1
j_call: TRBJ2-1
cdr3_nt: TGCGCCAGCAGCCAAGAGTATCGGACAGGGGCGACCAATGAGCAGTTCTTC
cdr3_aa: CASSQEYRTGATNEQFF

clone_size: .
v_call: TRBV10-3
d_call: .
j_call: TRBJ1-6
cdr3_nt: TGTGCCATCAAAGAAGGGAATTCACCCCTCCACTTT
cdr3_aa: CAIKEGNSPLHF

clone_size: .
v_call: TRBV9
d_call: .
j_call: TRBJ2-7
cdr3_nt: TGTGCCAGCAGCGTAGGGGCGGGACAAACCTACGAGCAGTACTTC
cdr3_aa: CASSVGAGQTYEQYF

clone_size: .
v_call: TRBV7-8
d_call: TRBD1
j_call: TRBJ1-5
cdr3_nt: TGTGCCAGCAGCCCTTGGACAGGGGTGCCCGTTGTGGGCCAGCCCCAGCATTTT
cdr3_aa: CASSPWTGVPVVGQPQHF

clone_size: .
v_call: TRBV20-1
d_call: .
j_call: TRBJ1-1
cdr3_nt: TGCAGTGCTAGTTCGAGATTGTACACTGAAGCTTTCTTT
cdr3_aa: CSASSRLYTEAFF

clone_size: .
v_call: TRBV6-2/TRBV6-3
d_call: .
j_call: TRBJ1-5
cdr3_nt: TGTGCCAGCAGCCCCGTTTCAGGGGTCAATCAGCCCCAGCATTTT
cdr3_aa: CASSPVSGVNQPQHF

clone_size: .
v_call: TRBV28
d_call: TRBD1
j_call: TRBJ1-5
cdr3_nt: TGTGCCAGCAGGCCAGGGGGCCATCAGCCCCAGCATTTT
cdr3_aa: CASRPGGHQPQHF

clone_size: .
v_call: TRBV28
d_call: TRBD1
j_call: TRBJ1-5
cdr3_nt: TGTGCCAGCAGTGGGGGACAGGGGGCGAGCCAGCCCCAGCATTTT
cdr3_aa: CASSGGQGASQPQHF

clone_size: .
v_call: TRBV24-1
d_call: .
j_call: TRBJ1-2
cdr3_nt: TGTGCCACCAGTGAACAGGGCTTCTATGGCTACACCTTC
cdr3_aa: CATSEQGFYGYTF